A single sample gave rise to the 15 T cell receptor beta chains below, sequenced in a study of cytomegalovirus exposure and HLA in healthy donors. The PCR employed 60 Vbeta primers together with 13 Jbeta primers. TCRdb's copy holds only in-frame clones and misses some; the assay was immunoSEQ multiplex PCR. Of about 270,000 clones in the sample, roughly two thirds were seen once. Sequencing was carried out using PBMCs. The source is a female donor in good health and CMV-seronegative.

The chain links TRBV5-1 to TRBJ1-3; perhaps TRBD1 as D (6 bases). V was shortened by 6 bases and J by 2 bases, with 12 bases between the two germline ends. The V gene's germline CDR1 is SGHRS and CDR2 YFSETQ. The CDR3 runs to 14 residues. The CDR3 DNA reads TGCGCCAGCAAAGAAACAGGGCCTGGAAACACCATATATTTT. Its protein is CASKETGPGNTIYF.

This chain links TRBV27 with TRBJ1-5; perhaps TRBD1 as D (6 bases). The CDR3 has 14 residues. V shed 6 bases and J shed 1 base, with 10 bases lying between them. Per germline, CDR1 MNHEY and CDR2 SMNVEV (reference sequence). CDR3 amino acids: CASSDRLSNQPQHF. The CDR3 bases are TGTGCCAGCAGCGACAGGTTGAGCAATCAGCCCCAGCATTTT.

V gene TRBV4-1 combines with J gene TRBJ2-5, with 12 bases aligning to TRBD2. Gene TRBJ2-7 matches the end of the DNA better, so the J call may be wrong. Germline V gene lookup returns CDR1 MGHRA and CDR2 YSYEKL. This CDR3 comprises 15 residues. DNA for the CDR3: TGCGCCAGCAGCGAACTAGCGGGAGGAATATACGAGCAGTACTTC. This codes for CASSELAGGIYEQYF.

The CDR3 coding sequence is TGTGCCAGCAGTTTAAGGGGGTTCTCTAGGGGCTACGAGCAGTACTTC. Encoded protein: CASSLRGFSRGYEQYF. The genes are TRBV28 and TRBJ2-7; possibly TRBD1 for D (6 bases). Trimming took 2 bases from V and 3 from J, leaving 17 bases between them. There are 16 residues in the CDR3. Germline CDR1 is MDHEN and CDR2 is SYDVKM.

J is TRBJ2-5 and V is TRBV7-3, with D possibly being TRBD2 (6 bases). The CDR3 loop spans 15 amino acids. The ends were cut back, 5 bases at V and 2 bases at J, with 15 bases in the middle. Germline values: CDR1 SGHTA, CDR2 FQGTGA. The CDR3 loop reads CASSRGLFPQETQYF. The DNA of the CDR3 is TGTGCCAGCAGCCGGGGACTTTTTCCTCAAGAGACCCAGTACTTC.

V and J are TRBV18 and TRBJ2-7; 12 bases fit TRBD2. Germline V gene sequence: CDR1 KGHSH, CDR2 LQKENI. Unmatched junction bases numbered 8, after V lost 5 bases and J lost 6 bases. This CDR3 spans 15 amino acids. The chain's CDR3 is CASSSLAGGAGEQYF. In DNA form, the CDR3 reads TGTGCCAGCTCATCACTAGCGGGAGGAGCGGGCGAGCAGTACTTC. The whole variable domain, remainder taken from reference TRBV18 and TRBJ2-7, is NAGVMQNPRHLVRRRGQEARLRCSPMKGHSHVYWYRQLPEEGLKFMVYLQKENIIDESGMPKERFSAEFPKEGPSILRIQQVVRGDSAAYFCASSSLAGGAGEQYFGPGTRLTVT.

V and J are TRBV5-4 and TRBJ2-7; D not resolved. The CDR3 extends over 16 amino acids. Looked up from germline, CDR1 is SGHNT and CDR2 is YYREEE (reference sequence). V was trimmed by 2 bases and J by 0 bases, leaving 15 bases between them. DNA for the CDR3: TGTGCCAGCAGCTTTCCTGGAGCAGCGCACTCCTACGAGCAGTACTTC. Its protein is CASSFPGAAHSYEQYF.

In DNA, the CDR3 is TGTGCCAGCAGCTCGTTACGGGCGGGAGACTGGTACGAGCAGTACTTC. It specifies CASSSLRAGDWYEQYF. The chain has TRBV7-9 and TRBJ2-7, with 7 positions matching TRBD2. CDR1 and CDR2 (germline): SEHNR, FQNEAQ (reference sequence). The CDR3 sequence is 16 residues long. V shed 4 bases and J 4 bases; nucleotides not matched to a gene: 13.

The CDR3 nucleotides are TGCGCCAGCAGCTTGGGGACTAGCCCTGGGGAGCAGTACTTC. Translated, it gives CASSLGTSPGEQYF. The rearrangement links TRBV5-1 to TRBJ2-7, with 8 bases fitting TRBD2. After removal of 0 bases from V and 7 bases from J, the junction contained 6 bases not matched to a gene. The germline CDR1 and CDR2 sequences are SGHRS and YFSETQ. CDR3 length equals 14 residues.

This clone was counted a few times. The rearrangement links TRBV6-5 to TRBJ2-3; TRBD2 agrees at 8 bases. The CDR3 totals 15 residues. Per germline, CDR1 MNHEY and CDR2 SVGAGI. J lost 8 bases, V lost 0 bases, and 7 bases had no gene match. CDR3 sequence reads: CASSYSISGIGTQYF. Written as DNA, the CDR3 is TGTGCCAGCAGTTACTCGATTAGCGGGATTGGTACGCAGTATTTT.

This clone has just a few counts. The V call is TRBV5-1, the J call TRBJ1-1; no definite D call. This CDR3 is 16 amino acids long. From germline, CDR1 is SGHRS and CDR2 YFSETQ. V lost 4 bases, J lost 1 base, and 17 bases lay in between. The CDR3 protein is CASSLAFIAPNTEAFF. In DNA, the CDR3 is TGCGCCAGCAGCCTGGCCTTCATAGCGCCGAACACTGAAGCTTTCTTT.

This chain uses TRBV19 with TRBJ2-2, with D possibly TRBD2 on 5 matching bases. Germline loops: CDR1 LNHDA, CDR2 SQIVND (reference sequence). The CDR3 covers 16 residues. Deletions cut 4 bases from V and 2 bases from J, with 14 bases between. This CDR3 reads CASSTLSGANTGELFF. The CDR3 nucleotides are TGTGCCAGTAGTACCCTCAGCGGAGCAAACACCGGGGAGCTGTTTTTT.

The chain uses TRBV9 and TRBJ2-7; the match to TRBD2 covers 11 bases. The CDR3 has 15 residues. Germline CDR1 SGDLS, CDR2 YYNGEE. The J segment lost 2 bases and the V segment lost 0 bases, leaving 1 base of the junction unmatched. CDR3 amino acids: CASSVEGLAAYEQYF. The CDR3 DNA reads as TGTGCCAGCAGCGTAGAGGGACTAGCGGCCTACGAGCAGTACTTC.

This clone was picked up a small number of times. This sequence joins TRBV2 and TRBJ2-1; 14 bases line up with TRBD2. CDR3 length: 15 amino acids. Germline V gene sequence: CDR1 SNHLY, CDR2 FYNNEI. After removal of 4 bases from V and 4 bases from J, the junction contained 0 bases not matched to a gene. The chain's CDR3 is CASSGTSGGYNEQFF. CDR3 bases: TGTGCCAGCAGTGGGACTAGCGGGGGGTACAATGAGCAGTTCTTC.

The J gene is TRBJ2-7, the V gene TRBV5-6, with TRBD1 matching over 8 bases. The V and J ends lost 1 base and 6 bases, in that order; junction bases with no gene match: 6. The CDR3 sequence is 14 residues long. CDR1 is SGHDT, CDR2 YYEEEE, per germline. The CDR3 loop reads CASSLSGQAGEQYF. In DNA, the CDR3 is TGTGCCAGCAGCTTGTCGGGACAGGCAGGCGAGCAGTACTTC. Filled out from reference TRBV5-6 and TRBJ2-7, the complete variable domain reads DAGVTQSPTHLIKTRGQQVTLRCSPKSGHDTVSWYQQALGQGPQFIFQYYEEEERQRGNFPDRFSGHQFPNYSSELNVNALLLGDSALYLCASSLSGQAGEQYFGPGTRLTVT.